This T cell receptor beta chain was captured by sequencing in a study of cytomegalovirus exposure and HLA in healthy donors (dated by TCRdb to the late 2010s). Background on the whole study: According to an earlier analysis of around 600 of the donors, about 179 million T cells yielded some 110 million unique TCR beta sequences and about 300 Gb of sequence data. About 310 gigabases of sequencing data and 70 million to 85 million unique TCR sequences were included in an early release covering about 620 HLA-typed donors. The genetic ancestry cluster associated with self-reported Caucasian donors included around 76% of the 300 to 400 genotyped donors. The aim of the study was to test whether cataloging public T cell receptors could identify signatures of past pathogen exposure. Using immunosequencing, the study profiled T cell repertoires from about 610 subjects and related those repertoires to cytomegalovirus serostatus. Besides the first cohort of 666 subjects, a separate validation cohort made up of 120 different subjects was used. High-throughput TCR immunosequencing, statistical association of individual TCRs with disease status, and machine learning were combined to predict cytomegalovirus infection status. In a later analysis, previously published TCR beta repertoires from several hundred donors were re-analyzed and high-resolution HLA genotyping was added so that TCR occurrence patterns could be studied. Rather than using new phenotypic data, the later analysis identified candidate immune exposures from TCR beta sequences and from how often those sequences occurred across donors. To decide whether each TCR beta V gene segment behaved as functional or pseudogenic, an earlier analysis of approximately 590 of the donors relied on high-throughput TCR beta sequencing. Alongside the repertoire data, information on donor age, sex, ethnicity and CMV serostatus was compiled. Genome-wide SNP genotypes for about 60% of the roughly 670 donors were used in a later genetic analysis, which treated that subset as a discovery cohort. All discovery cohort repertoires had been generated using a single sequencing platform. HLA typing covered class I and class II loci at four-digit resolution. Typing coverage varied by locus: about 629-640 donors for A, B, C, DRB1 and DQB1; roughly 510 for DQA1; around 570 for DPA1; approximately 470 for DPB1. A handful of DR-DQ haplotypes were treated as single units for association and clustering because of strong linkage in the cohort. Among several hundred genotyped donors of the cohort, an average of approximately 240,000 unique TCR beta nucleotide sequences was sequenced per donor, of which 15% to 20% were non-productive. General conclusions and limits of the study: Assigning TCR associations to individual alleles was difficult when HLA alleles, especially DR and DQ, strongly co-occurred. In an earlier analysis of approximately 590 of the donors, most TCR beta V segments were observed in productive rearrangements about 87% or about 30% of the time, broadly matching IMGT annotations. Because counts were too low, seventeen rarely observed V segments, including chromosome 9 orphons, were excluded from the earlier analysis of around 640 of the donors. An association between a missense DCLRE1C variant and V-gene and J-gene trimming of TCR beta chains was found in a later genetic analysis and replicated in an independent cohort. In a later analysis, HLA-associated TCR beta chains showed more clonal expansion and lower generation probabilities than non-associated chains that were equally common. In a later analysis, several top co-occurrence clusters were reported to appear linked to parvovirus B19, influenza, CMV and Epstein-Barr virus. A further reported finding was that TCR beta sequences accurately predicted the HLA-A and HLA-B alleles for most subjects in the first cohort. In vitro tests confirmed that a few of the cytomegalovirus-associated TCR beta chains recognize cytomegalovirus antigens. Specific HLA alleles were associated with some 15,000 TCR beta sequences at a false discovery rate of 0.05 in a later analysis. Only TCR beta chains were sequenced in this cohort, and the absence of alpha or paired-chain data limited detectable features. Because the 87-base-pair reads could not distinguish some IMGT-functional V segments, including TRBV6-2 and TRBV6-3, those segments were excluded. Because some donors lacked HLA typing at each locus, the association tests relied only on the typed subset. The classifier was reported to diagnose cytomegalovirus status with high specificity and sensitivity in both the original and validation cohorts. In a later analysis, the rate of TCR association differed among HLA loci, with DRB1 alleles having the most associated TCRs and HLA-C alleles having the fewest. Across donors, most TCR sequences were observed very rarely, whereas some public TCRs were present in many individuals. According to the authors, the approach could potentially be generalized to other disease states and immunological phenotypes. A later analysis found that most CMV-associated TCR beta chains appeared HLA-restricted, with HLA associations seemingly driven largely by CMV exposure. Correlated functional status among segregating V segments might reflect linkage disequilibrium, but an unknown experimental factor could not be ruled out. CMV serostatus was the only immune exposure information available for the cohort. In the study, around 160 TCR beta chains were listed as associated with cytomegalovirus. A cluster of highly shared sequence variants was judged likely to represent a technical artifact of the sequencing pipeline. Sequencing depth was assumed to be roughly uniform across donors in the presence/absence analyses, though that assumption may not hold. In a later genetic analysis, fewer N-insertions in productive TCRs were reported among donors in an Asian-associated ancestry cluster than the roughly 670-donor mean.

The cohort consisted of fewer than 700 healthy bone marrow donors. At the time of sampling, all cohort members were nominally healthy, though unrecorded immune exposures were likely present. The donor tested CMV seronegative and was one of the 352 seronegative cohort members. Every donor gave a peripheral blood sample, and the peripheral blood mononuclear cells from that sample were used for TCR beta sequencing. Genomic DNA extraction from the blood cell samples was performed with the Qiagen DNeasy Blood Extraction Kit. As concerns this clone: What antigen it recognizes has not been identified.

The method was the immunoSEQ multiplex PCR assay. The multiplex PCR relied on a mix of 60 forward primers for TCR Vbeta segments and 13 reverse primers for TCR Jbeta segments. Amplification of the CDR3 region of rearranged TCR beta genes was performed with a multiplex PCR assay on genomic DNA. On the Illumina HiSeq System, the amplified TCR beta libraries were sequenced as 87-base-pair reads. Concerning the study's data processing: In a later analysis, some 80 million unique TCR beta chains were counted across the 500 to 850 repertoires, and some 10 million of these chains were shared by at least two donors. A nearest-neighbor algorithm error-corrected the raw reads and collapsed the reads into unique sequences, merging closely related sequences to remove PCR and sequencing errors. Alignment of CDR3 sequences to IMGT reference sequences was used to assign V, D and J gene segments. For a sequence to be retained, a match of at least six nucleotides was required to both a V gene segment and a J gene segment. Rearrangements were classified as productive when the CDR3 lacked stop codons and remained in frame with V and J, and all other rearrangements were classified as non-productive. Following IMGT convention, CDR3 was defined as the stretch from the second conserved V-encoded cysteine up to the conserved J-encoded phenylalanine. The earlier analysis of approximately 590 of the donors excluded any sequence lacking an unambiguous match to a single V gene segment. In an earlier analysis of approximately 500 of the donors, a V segment was called functional when productive rearrangements were above 56.7%, and segregating when the standard deviation between donors exceeded 5%. A statistical classification framework was built for diagnosing cytomegalovirus status from the catalog of TCR beta chain sequences. V and J gene assignment, in a later analysis, came from comparing TCR nucleotide sequences with IMGT/GENE-DB human TR gene sequences. The TCRdist pipeline was used in a later analysis to assign CDR3 sequences and most-parsimonious VDJ recombination scenarios. In a later analysis, each TCR beta chain was defined by its CDR3 amino acid sequence together with its V-gene family, and reads lacking a unique V-gene family were excluded. A later analysis removed 550 to 700 highly shared, low-generation-probability nucleotide sequences to deal with suspected cross-contamination and a sequencing artifact. For each public chain, a later analysis derived a clonal expansion index from normalized ranks of inferred template counts within each repertoire. Generation probabilities in a later analysis came from a VDJ recombination model fitted to out-of-frame rearrangements, and those results were checked against IGoR. A later analysis scored TCR-TCR, TCR-HLA and TCR-CMV co-occurrence with hypergeometric tests, applying a repertoire-size bias correction to TCR pairs. False discovery rates were estimated in a later analysis by permuting HLA or CMV assignments 20 times. In a later analysis, co-occurring TCRs were grouped using DBSCAN, and TCRdist sequence similarity was added for clustering within HLA-allele-positive subsets. Repertoires with fewer than 30,000 or more than 120,000 public chains, plus five repertoires with anomalous nucleotide sharing, were excluded from co-occurrence clustering. The table comes from immuneACCESS by way of TCRdb, which keeps in-frame sequences with V and J called. Part of the clones is missing from these tables; in studies checked, under half for an unresolved V gene and the rest for unknown reasons. Clone size and V and J calls were adopted from that table, with D and trimming inferred from the DNA. This sample's records show some 150,000 clones. The leading ten clones occupy roughly 2.5% of the sample.

V loses 2 bases, J loses 5 bases, and the germline ends lie 11 bases apart. According to the germline V gene, CDR1 reads SGHRS and CDR2 reads YFSETQ. Reading from cysteine to phenylalanine, the CDR3 counts 13 amino acids. Just CDR3 DNA is preserved here, 39 bases in frame from base 1. The receptor was isolated from a man in his forties in good health and CMV-seronegative. The sequenced sample consisted of PBMCs. The chain was built from TRBV5-1 and TRBJ2-7; TRBD1 might be the D gene, on 5 matching bases. The CDR3 corresponds to CASSFAGPNEQYF. The DNA sequence follows: TGCGCCAGCAGCTTCGCAGGGCCCAACGAGCAGTACTTC. Extended through the reference TRBV5-1 and TRBJ2-7 proteins, this CDR3 yields the full variable domain: KAGVTQTPRYLIKTRGQQVTLSCSPISGHRSVSWYQQTPGQGLQFLFEYFSETQRNKGNFPGRFSGRQFSNSRSEMNVSTLELGDSALYLCASSFAGPNEQYFGPGTRLTVT.